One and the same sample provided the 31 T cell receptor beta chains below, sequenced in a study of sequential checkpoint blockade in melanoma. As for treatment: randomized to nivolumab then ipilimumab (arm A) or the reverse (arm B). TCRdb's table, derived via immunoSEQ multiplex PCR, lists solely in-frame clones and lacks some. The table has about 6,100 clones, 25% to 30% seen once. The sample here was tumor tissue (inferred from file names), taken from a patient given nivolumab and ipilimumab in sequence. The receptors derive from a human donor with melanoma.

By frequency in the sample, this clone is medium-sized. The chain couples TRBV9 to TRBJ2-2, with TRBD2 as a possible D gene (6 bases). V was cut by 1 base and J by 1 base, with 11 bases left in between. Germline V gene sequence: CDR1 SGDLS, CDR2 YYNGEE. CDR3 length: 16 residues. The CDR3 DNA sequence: TGTGCCAGCAGCGTAAGTGGGGGGTGGAACACCGGGGAGCTGTTTTTT. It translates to CASSVSGGWNTGELFF.

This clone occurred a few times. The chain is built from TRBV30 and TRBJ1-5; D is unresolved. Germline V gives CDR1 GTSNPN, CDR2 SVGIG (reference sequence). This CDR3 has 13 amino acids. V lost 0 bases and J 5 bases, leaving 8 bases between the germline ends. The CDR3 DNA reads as TGTGCCTGGAGTGTTCAGGAAGATCAGCCCCAGCATTTT. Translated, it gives CAWSVQEDQPQHF.

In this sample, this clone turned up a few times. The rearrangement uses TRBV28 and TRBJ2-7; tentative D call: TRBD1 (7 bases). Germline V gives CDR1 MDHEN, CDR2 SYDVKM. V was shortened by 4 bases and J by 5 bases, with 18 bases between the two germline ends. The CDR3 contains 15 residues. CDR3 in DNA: TGTGCCAGCAGTTCACCCAGGGGGGCTAGGGACGAGCAGTACTTC. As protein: CASSSPRGARDEQYF. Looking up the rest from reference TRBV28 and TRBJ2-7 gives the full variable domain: DVKVTQSSRYLVKRTGEKVFLECVQDMDHENMFWYRQDPGLGLRLIYFSYDVKMKEKGDIPEGYSVSREKKERFSLILESASTNQTSMYLCASSSPRGARDEQYFGPGTRLTVT.

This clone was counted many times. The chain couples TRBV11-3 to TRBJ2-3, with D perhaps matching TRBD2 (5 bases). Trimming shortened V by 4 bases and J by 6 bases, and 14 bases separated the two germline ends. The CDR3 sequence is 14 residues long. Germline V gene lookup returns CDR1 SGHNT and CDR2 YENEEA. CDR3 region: CASSWTRRTDTQYF. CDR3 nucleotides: TGTGCCAGCAGCTGGACTCGCCGTACYGATACGCAGTATTTT.

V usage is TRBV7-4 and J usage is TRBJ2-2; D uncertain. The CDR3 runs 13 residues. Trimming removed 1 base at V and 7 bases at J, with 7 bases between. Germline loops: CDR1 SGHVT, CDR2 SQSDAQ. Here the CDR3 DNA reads TGTGCCAGCAGCTTAGGTCGAGGCGGGGAGCTGTTTTTT. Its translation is CASSLGRGGELFF.

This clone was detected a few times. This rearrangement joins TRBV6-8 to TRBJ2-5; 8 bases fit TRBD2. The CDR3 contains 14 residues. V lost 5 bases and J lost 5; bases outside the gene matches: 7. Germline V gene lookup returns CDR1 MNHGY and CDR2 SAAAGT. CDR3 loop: CASSAVSGTETQYF. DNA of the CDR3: TGTGCCAGCAGTGCTGTTAGCGGGACGGAGACCCAGTACTTC.

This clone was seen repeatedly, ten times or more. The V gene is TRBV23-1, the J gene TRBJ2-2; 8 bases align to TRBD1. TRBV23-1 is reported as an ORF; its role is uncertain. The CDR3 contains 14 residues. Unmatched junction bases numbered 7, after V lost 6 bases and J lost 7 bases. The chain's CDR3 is CASSRQGAVGELFF. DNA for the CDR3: TGCGCCAGCAGCCGTCAGGGGGCGGTCGGGGAGCTGTTTTTT.

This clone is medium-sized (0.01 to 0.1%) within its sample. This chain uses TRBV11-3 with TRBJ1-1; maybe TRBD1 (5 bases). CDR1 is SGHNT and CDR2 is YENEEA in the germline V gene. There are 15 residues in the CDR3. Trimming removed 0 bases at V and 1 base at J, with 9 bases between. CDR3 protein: CASSLEAGRNTEAFF. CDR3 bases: TGTGCCAGCAGCTTAGAGGCAGGGCGGAACACTGAAGCTTTCTTT.

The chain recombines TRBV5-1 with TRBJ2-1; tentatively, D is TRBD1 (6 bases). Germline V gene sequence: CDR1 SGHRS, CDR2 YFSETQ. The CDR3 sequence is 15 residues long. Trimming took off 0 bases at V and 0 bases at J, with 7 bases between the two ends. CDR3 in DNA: TGCGCCAGCAGCTTGGCAGGGGCCTCCTACAATGAGCAGTTCTTC. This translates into CASSLAGASYNEQFF.

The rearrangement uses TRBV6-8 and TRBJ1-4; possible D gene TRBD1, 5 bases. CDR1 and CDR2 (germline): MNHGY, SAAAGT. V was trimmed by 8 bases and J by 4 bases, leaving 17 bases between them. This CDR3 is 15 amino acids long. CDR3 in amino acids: CASLLSRQLNEKLFF. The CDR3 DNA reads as TGTGCCAGCTTGCTATCCCGACAGCTTAATGAAAAACTGTTTTTT.

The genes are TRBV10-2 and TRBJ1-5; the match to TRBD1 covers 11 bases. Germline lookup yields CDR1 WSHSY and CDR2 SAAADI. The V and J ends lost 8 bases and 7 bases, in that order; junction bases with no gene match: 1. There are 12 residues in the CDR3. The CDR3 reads CASRTGGQPQHF. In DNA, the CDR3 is TGCGCCAGCCGGACAGGGGGCCAGCCCCAGCATTTT.

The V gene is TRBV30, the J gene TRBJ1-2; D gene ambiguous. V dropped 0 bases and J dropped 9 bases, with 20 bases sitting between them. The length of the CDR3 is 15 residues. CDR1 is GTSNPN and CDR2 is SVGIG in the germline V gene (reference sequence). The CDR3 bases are TGTGCCTGGAGTGTACGAGGCAGCCTGGGAGCGAGCTACACCTTC. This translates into CAWSVRGSLGASYTF.

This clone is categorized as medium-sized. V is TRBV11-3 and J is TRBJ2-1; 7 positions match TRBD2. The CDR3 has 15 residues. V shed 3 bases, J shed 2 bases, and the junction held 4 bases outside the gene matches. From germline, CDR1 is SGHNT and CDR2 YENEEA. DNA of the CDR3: TGTGCCAGCAGCTTGGGCCTAGCGGCCTACAATGAGCAGTTCTTC. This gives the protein CASSLGLAAYNEQFF.

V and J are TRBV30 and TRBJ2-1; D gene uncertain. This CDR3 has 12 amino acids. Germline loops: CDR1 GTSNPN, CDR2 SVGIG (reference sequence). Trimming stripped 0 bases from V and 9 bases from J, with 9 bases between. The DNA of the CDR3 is TGTGCCTGGAGTGTAAATTCCTTTGAGCAGTTCTTC. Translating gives CAWSVNSFEQFF.

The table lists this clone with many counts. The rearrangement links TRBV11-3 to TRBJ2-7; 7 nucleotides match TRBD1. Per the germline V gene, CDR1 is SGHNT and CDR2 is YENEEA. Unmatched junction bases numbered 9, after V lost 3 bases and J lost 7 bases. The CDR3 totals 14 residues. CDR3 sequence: CASSFQQGRGEQYF. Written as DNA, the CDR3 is TGTGCCAGCAGCTTCCAACAGGGGAGAGGGGAGCAGTACTTC.

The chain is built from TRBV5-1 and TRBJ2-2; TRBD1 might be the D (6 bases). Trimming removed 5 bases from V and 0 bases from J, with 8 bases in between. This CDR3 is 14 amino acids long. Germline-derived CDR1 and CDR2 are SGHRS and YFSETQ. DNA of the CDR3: TGCGCCAGCAGACAGGGCGCGAACACCGGGGAGCTGTTTTTT. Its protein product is CASRQGANTGELFF.

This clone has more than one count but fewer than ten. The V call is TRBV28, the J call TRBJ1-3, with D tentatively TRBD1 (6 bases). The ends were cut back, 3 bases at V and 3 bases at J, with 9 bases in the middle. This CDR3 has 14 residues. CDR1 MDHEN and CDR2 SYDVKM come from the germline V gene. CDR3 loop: CASSFSRGGNTIYF. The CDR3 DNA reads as TGTGCCAGCAGTTTCTCCAGGGGTGGAAACACCATATATTTT. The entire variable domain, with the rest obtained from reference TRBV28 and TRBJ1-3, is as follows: DVKVTQSSRYLVKRTGEKVFLECVQDMDHENMFWYRQDPGLGLRLIYFSYDVKMKEKGDIPEGYSVSREKKERFSLILESASTNQTSMYLCASSFSRGGNTIYFGEGSWLTVV.

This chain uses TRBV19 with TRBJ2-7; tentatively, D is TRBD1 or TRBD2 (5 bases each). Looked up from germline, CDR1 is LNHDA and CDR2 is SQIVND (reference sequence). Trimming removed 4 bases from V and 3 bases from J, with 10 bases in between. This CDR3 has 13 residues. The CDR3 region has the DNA TGTGCCAGTAGTAGGGACGGATACTACGAGCAGTACTTC. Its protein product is CASSRDGYYEQYF.

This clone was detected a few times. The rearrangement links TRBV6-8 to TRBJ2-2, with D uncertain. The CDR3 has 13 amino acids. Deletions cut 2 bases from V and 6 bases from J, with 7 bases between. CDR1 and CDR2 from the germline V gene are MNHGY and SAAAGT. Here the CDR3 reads CASSYGRAGELFF. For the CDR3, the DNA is TGTGCCAGCAGTTACGGCCGAGCCGGGGAGCTGTTTTTT.

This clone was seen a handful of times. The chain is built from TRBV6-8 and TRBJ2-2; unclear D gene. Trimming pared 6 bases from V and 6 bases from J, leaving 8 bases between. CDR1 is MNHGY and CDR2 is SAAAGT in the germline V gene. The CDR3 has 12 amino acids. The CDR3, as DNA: TGTGCCAGCAGCCTAGGTCCCGGGGAGCTGTTTTTT. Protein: CASSLGPGELFF.

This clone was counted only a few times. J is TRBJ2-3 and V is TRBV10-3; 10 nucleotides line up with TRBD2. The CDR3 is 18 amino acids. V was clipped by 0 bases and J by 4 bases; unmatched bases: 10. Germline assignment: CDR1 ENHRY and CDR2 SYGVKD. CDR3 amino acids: CAISESGASGRDADTQYF. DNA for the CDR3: TGTGCCATCAGTGAGTCCGGTGCTAGCGGGAGAGACGCAGATACGCAGTATTTT.

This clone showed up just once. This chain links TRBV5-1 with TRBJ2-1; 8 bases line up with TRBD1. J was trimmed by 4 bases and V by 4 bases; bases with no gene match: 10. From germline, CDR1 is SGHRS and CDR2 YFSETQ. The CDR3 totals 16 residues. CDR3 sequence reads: CASSPLDRGIYNEQFF. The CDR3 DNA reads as TGCGCCAGCAGCCCTCTAGACAGGGGAATTTACAATGAGCAGTTCTTC.

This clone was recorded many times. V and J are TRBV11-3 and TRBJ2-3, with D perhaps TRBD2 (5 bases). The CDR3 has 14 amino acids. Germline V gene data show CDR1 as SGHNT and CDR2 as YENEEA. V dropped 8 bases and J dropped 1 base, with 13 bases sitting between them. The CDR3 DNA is TGTGCCAGCGCTAGGGCGGGCGGCACAGATACGCAGTATTTT. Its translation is CASARAGGTDTQYF. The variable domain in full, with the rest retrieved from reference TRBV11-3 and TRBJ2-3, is EAGVVQSPRYKIIEKKQPVAFWCNPISGHNTLYWYLQNLGQGPELLIRYENEEAVDDSQLPKDRFSAERLKGVDSTLKIQPAELGDSAVYLCASARAGGTDTQYFGPGTRLTVL.

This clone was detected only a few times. Here the CDR3 reads CASSVEIGTGTTNEKLFF. The CDR3 bases are TGTGCCAGCAGCGTAGAAATCGGGACAGGGACAACTAATGAAAAACTGTTTTTT. V gene TRBV9 combines with J gene TRBJ1-4; 9 bases are shared with TRBD1. CDR3 length: 18 amino acids. The V gene end was trimmed by 0 bases and the J gene end by 0 bases; junction bases not matched to a gene: 6. In germline, CDR1 is SGDLS, CDR2 YYNGEE.

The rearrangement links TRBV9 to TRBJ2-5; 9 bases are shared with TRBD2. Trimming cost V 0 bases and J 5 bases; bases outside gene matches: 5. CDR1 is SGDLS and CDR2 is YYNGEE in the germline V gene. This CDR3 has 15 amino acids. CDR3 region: CASSVAAGGPETQYF. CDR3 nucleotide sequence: TGTGCCAGCAGCGTAGCGGCGGGAGGGCCCGAGACCCAGTACTTC.

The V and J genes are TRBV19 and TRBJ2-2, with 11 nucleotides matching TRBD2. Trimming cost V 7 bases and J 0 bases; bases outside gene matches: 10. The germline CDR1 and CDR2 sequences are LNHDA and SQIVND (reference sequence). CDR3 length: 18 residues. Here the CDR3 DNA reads TGTGCCAGTACCGATCGGACTAGCGGGTACTCGAACACCGGGGAGCTGTTTTTT. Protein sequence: CASTDRTSGYSNTGELFF. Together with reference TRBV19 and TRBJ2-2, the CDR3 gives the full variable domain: DGGITQSPKYLFRKEGQNVTLSCEQNLNHDAMYWYRQDPGQGLRLIYYSQIVNDFQKGDIAEGYSVSREKKESFPLTVTSAQKNPTAFYLCASTDRTSGYSNTGELFFGEGSRLTVL.

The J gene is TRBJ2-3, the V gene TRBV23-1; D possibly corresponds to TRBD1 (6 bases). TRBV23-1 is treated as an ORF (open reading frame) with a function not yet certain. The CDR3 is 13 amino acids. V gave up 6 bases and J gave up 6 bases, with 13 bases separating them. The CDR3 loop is CASSLYREDTQYF. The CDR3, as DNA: TGCGCCAGCAGCTTGTACAGGGAGGATACGCAGTATTTT.

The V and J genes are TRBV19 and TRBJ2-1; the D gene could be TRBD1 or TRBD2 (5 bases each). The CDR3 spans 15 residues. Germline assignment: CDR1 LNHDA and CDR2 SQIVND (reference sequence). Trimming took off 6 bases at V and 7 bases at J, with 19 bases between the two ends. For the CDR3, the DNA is TGTGCCAGTAGATTCTACTCGGGACCAGGGAATGAGCAGTTCTTC. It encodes CASRFYSGPGNEQFF.

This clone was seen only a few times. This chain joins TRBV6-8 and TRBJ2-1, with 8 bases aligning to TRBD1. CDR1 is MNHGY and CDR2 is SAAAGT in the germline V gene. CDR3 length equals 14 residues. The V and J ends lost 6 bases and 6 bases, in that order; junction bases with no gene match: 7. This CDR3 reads CASRISTGGNEQFF. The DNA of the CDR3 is TGTGCCAGCAGAATATCCACAGGGGGCAATGAGCAGTTCTTC.

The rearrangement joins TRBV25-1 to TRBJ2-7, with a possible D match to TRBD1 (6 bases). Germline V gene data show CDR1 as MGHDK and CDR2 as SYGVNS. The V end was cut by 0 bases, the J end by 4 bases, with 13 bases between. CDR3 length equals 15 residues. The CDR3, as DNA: TGTGCCAGCAGTGAATATGGGGGCGGATCTTACGAGCAGTACTTC. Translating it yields CASSEYGGGSYEQYF.

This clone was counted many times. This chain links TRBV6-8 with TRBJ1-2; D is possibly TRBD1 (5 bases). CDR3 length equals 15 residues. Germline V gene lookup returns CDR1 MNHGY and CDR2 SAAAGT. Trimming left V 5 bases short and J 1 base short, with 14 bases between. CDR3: CASSLRETVNYGYTF. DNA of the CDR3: TGTGCCAGCAGTCTCAGGGAAACAGTTAACTATGGCTACACCTTC.